What follows are 14 T cell receptor beta chains derived from one specimen sequenced in a study of blood T cell repertoires in COVID-19. Clones were sequenced by immunoSEQ multiplex PCR, and TCRdb holds only the in-frame ones, with some missing. The sample has 150,000 to 200,000 clones, approximately 84% seen once. Sequenced input: peripheral blood. The receptors originated from a human donor with acute or convalescent COVID-19. The donor label of this sample is uncertain.

This chain uses TRBV3-1 (or the pseudogene TRBV3-2) with TRBJ2-2, with D hard to call. This CDR3 is built from 12 residues. Trimming cost V 4 bases and J 5 bases, with 5 bases left between them. Germline V gene data show CDR1 as LGHDT and CDR2 as YNNKEL (reference sequence). The CDR3 here is CASSLKTGELFF. The CDR3 coding sequence is TGTGCCAGCAGCCTCAAAACCGGGGAGCTGTTTTTT.

The chain combines TRBV18 with TRBJ1-4; D not certain. V lost 0 bases and J 0 bases, leaving 5 bases between the germline ends. CDR1 is KGHSH and CDR2 is LQKENI in the germline V gene. This CDR3 region has 15 residues. The CDR3 sequence is CASSPPIATNEKLFF. CDR3 sequence (DNA): TGTGCCAGCTCACCACCAATCGCAACTAATGAAAAACTGTTTTTT.

This clone was detected only once. This chain joins TRBV3-1 (or the pseudogene TRBV3-2) and TRBJ1-2; D remains unclear. The V and J ends lost 5 bases and 4 bases respectively, with 14 bases between them. CDR1 is LGHDT, CDR2 YNNKEL, per germline (reference sequence). The CDR3 runs to 14 residues. The CDR3 loop is CASSAVQSVYGYTF. The DNA for the CDR3 is TGTGCCAGCAGCGCGGTCCAGAGCGTCTATGGCTACACCTTC.

The V gene is TRBV28, the J gene TRBJ1-2, with a tentative D call TRBD1 (6 bases). CDR1 MDHEN and CDR2 SYDVKM come from the germline V gene. The germline V and J ends were trimmed by 1 base and 6 bases, with 9 bases remaining between them. The CDR3 spans 13 residues. CDR3 DNA sequence: TGTGCCAGCAGTTTATCGGCAGGGGATGGCTACACCTTC. Encoded protein: CASSLSAGDGYTF.

This sequence joins TRBV5-1 and TRBJ1-1, with D unresolved. Trimming stripped 1 base from V and 3 bases from J, with 7 bases between. Germline V CDR1 and CDR2: SGHRS, YFSETQ. This CDR3 spans 13 amino acids. CDR3 residues: CASSLTQDTEAFF. CDR3 in DNA: TGCGCCAGCAGCTTGACGCAGGACACTGAAGCTTTCTTT.

The chain has TRBV9 and TRBJ2-7, with a tentative D call TRBD1 (6 bases). The germline V gene encodes CDR1 SGDLS and CDR2 YYNGEE. This CDR3 is built from 14 residues. V was trimmed by 4 bases and J by 0 bases, leaving 11 bases between them. The DNA of the CDR3 is TGTGCCAGCAGCTTCCAGACAGGCTCCTACGAGCAGTACTTC. Protein: CASSFQTGSYEQYF.

The CDR3 nucleotides are TGCGCCAGCAGCCCCGGGACAGGGACCTCCTACGAGCAGTACTTC. The encoded protein is CASSPGTGTSYEQYF. The V and J genes are TRBV5-1 and TRBJ2-7; 9 bases line up with TRBD1. The CDR3 consists of 15 residues. V was pared by 4 bases and J by 0 bases, with 5 bases of the junction left unmatched. CDR1 SGHRS and CDR2 YFSETQ come from the germline V gene.

The chain links TRBV28 to TRBJ2-7, with D possibly TRBD1 on 5 matching bases. Germline V CDR1 and CDR2: MDHEN, SYDVKM. V was shortened by 3 bases and J by 4 bases, with 10 bases between the two germline ends. The CDR3 contains 13 residues. CDR3 bases: TGTGCCAGCAGTTTGACGGACATGTACGAGCAGTACTTC. Translated: CASSLTDMYEQYF.

V is TRBV19 and J is TRBJ1-5; no firm D call. The germline V gene encodes CDR1 LNHDA and CDR2 SQIVND (reference sequence). The length of the CDR3 is 14 residues. V was cut by 7 bases and J by 5 bases, with 15 bases left in between. CDR3 DNA: TGTGCCAGTACCCATTGGAGTGCGGATCAGCCCCAGCATTTT. Translation: CASTHWSADQPQHF.

The rearrangement links TRBV7-2 to TRBJ2-1; D is ambiguous. V was pared by 7 bases and J by 6 bases, with 10 bases between. Germline CDR1 reads SGHTA; CDR2 reads FQGNSA. The CDR3 runs 12 residues. The CDR3 DNA follows: TGTGCCAGCAACCTAGGTCCCAATGAGCAGTTCTTC. Protein product: CASNLGPNEQFF.

The chain links TRBV19 to TRBJ2-5; D might be TRBD1 (5 bases). Trimming took off 4 bases at V and 4 bases at J, with 19 bases between the two ends. Germline CDR1 reads LNHDA; CDR2 reads SQIVND (reference sequence). The CDR3 runs 16 residues. As DNA, the CDR3 is TGTGCCAGTAGTAGCCCAGGAAGGGGTGCCGGAGAGACCCAGTACTTC. This gives the protein CASSSPGRGAGETQYF.

The J gene is TRBJ2-3, the V gene TRBV10-1, with TRBD2 matching 8 bases. V was pared by 0 bases and J by 3 bases, with 5 bases of the junction left unmatched. The CDR3 has 16 amino acids. Germline assignment: CDR1 WNHNN and CDR2 SYGVQD (reference sequence). CDR3 coding DNA: TGCGCCAGCAGTGAGTCGACCAGCGGGAGAACAGATACGCAGTATTTT. Protein sequence: CASSESTSGRTDTQYF.

The chain carries TRBV30 and TRBJ2-2; perhaps TRBD1 as D (5 bases). Germline V gene sequence: CDR1 GTSNPN, CDR2 SVGIG (reference sequence). The length of the CDR3 is 11 residues. The CDR3 loop is CAQGGGGELFF. The DNA for the CDR3 is TGTGCTCAGGGTGGCGGTGGGGAGCTGTTTTTT.

The chain recombines TRBV5-3 with TRBJ1-1; TRBD1 is a possible D gene (5 bases). TRBV5-3 is an ORF; its function is uncertain. The V gene lost 2 bases and the J gene lost 6 bases, with 17 bases spanning the gap. This CDR3 is built from 15 residues. For the CDR3, the DNA is TGTGCCAGAAGCTTTGATGGGCGACAGATGTCTGAAGCTTTCTTT. As protein: CARSFDGRQMSEAFF.